The text below deals with one TCR beta chain. This sample was included in a study of blood T cell repertoires in COVID-19. Sequencing used immunoSEQ multiplex PCR; TCRdb keeps in-frame clones, though not all of them. The top ten hold less than 7.5% of the sample, which has over 200,000 clones, around 90% seen once. The V gene end was trimmed by 7 bases and the J gene end by 3 bases; junction bases not matched to a gene: 9. The CDR3 is 14 residues long. The chain recombines TRBV23-1 with TRBJ2-7, with 7 nucleotides matching TRBD1. TRBV23-1 is identified as an open reading frame with a role that is uncertain. The source is a man in his sixties who had recovered from COVID-19. The specimen sequenced was peripheral blood. This CDR3 is CASKPGTESYEQYF. CDR3 bases: TGCGCCAGCAAACCCGGGACAGAAAGCTACGAGCAGTACTTC.